Presented here are 8 T cell receptor beta chains from one specimen sequenced in a study of molecular identifiers for immune sequencing clone quantification. TCRdb reanalysed the PCR reads using MiXCR and keeps one entry per CDR3 protein. The profile shows 60,000 to 65,000 distinct CDR3 sequences, 15% to 20% of them singletons. Sequenced sample: naive CD8+ T cells from blood, with Jurkat cell RNA spiked in. Subset denoted: FACS-sorted CD8+CD4-CCR7+CD45RA+ naive T cells. These receptors all stem from a human donor in good health. Some libraries in this study had Jurkat cell RNA spiked in.

This clonotype was detected many times. The chain is built from TRBV7-9 and TRBJ2-7; possible D gene TRBD1, 5 bases. The ends were cut back, 7 bases at V and 6 bases at J, with 13 bases in the middle. The CDR3 spans 12 residues. Per the germline V gene, CDR1 is SEHNR and CDR2 is FQNEAQ (reference sequence). DNA of the CDR3: TGTGCCAGCACCCAGGGTGTCGGCGAGCAGTACTTC. Translation: CASTQGVGEQYF. The whole variable domain, filled in from reference TRBV7-9 and TRBJ2-7, reads DTGVSQNPRHKITKRGQNVTFRCDPISEHNRLYWYRQTLGQGPEFLTYFQNEAQLEKSRLLSDRFSAERPKGSFSTLEIQRTEQGDSAMYLCASTQGVGEQYFGPGTRLTVT.

In its sample, this clonotype was seen many times. The chain uses TRBV11-2 and TRBJ2-6; D gene unclear. Germline CDR1 SGHAT, CDR2 FQNNGV. There are 17 residues in the CDR3. V was shortened by 5 bases and J by 0 bases, with 14 bases between the two germline ends. The CDR3 DNA reads as TGTGCCAGCAGCCTAACCGTCGGCCCCTCTGGGGCCAACGTCCTGACTTTC. Its protein is CASSLTVGPSGANVLTF.

This clonotype was detected ten times or more. The chain is built from TRBV29-1 and TRBJ2-7; a weak D match, TRBD2 (5 bases). The CDR3 has 13 amino acids. Germline V gene data show CDR1 as SQVTM and CDR2 as ANQGSEA. Trimming cost V 6 bases and J 4 bases, with 16 bases left between them. The CDR3 nucleotides are TGCAGCGTAATCACTTCTCGAGGGTACGAGCAGTACTTC. This gives the protein CSVITSRGYEQYF.

This clonotype was counted ten times or more. This sequence joins TRBV12-3 or TRBV12-4 and TRBJ2-3; tentatively, D is TRBD2 (5 bases). The CDR3 spans 15 residues. Trimming left V 3 bases short and J 2 bases short, with 12 bases between. The CDR3 nucleotides are TGTGCCAGCAGTTTGACCGGGAAAAACACAGATACGCAGTATTTT. Amino acids: CASSLTGKNTDTQYF.

Worth noting for this clonotype: This clone may be a read error of a much larger clone one base away. V usage is TRBV29-1 and J usage is TRBJ2-1; D is uncertain. Between the trimmed V and J ends, which lost 0 bases and 1 base, there was a span of 10 bases. The CDR3 is made up of 15 amino acids. The germline gives CDR1 SQVTM, CDR2 ANQGSEA. Here the CDR3 reads CSVEEASFSYNEQFF. As DNA, the CDR3 is TGCAGCGTTGAAGAAGCGAGTTTTTCCTACAATGAGCAGTTCTTC.

Ten or more counts support this clonotype. V is TRBV11-3 and J is TRBJ2-1; possible D gene TRBD1, 5 bases. Trimming shortened V by 3 bases and J by 1 base, and 7 bases separated the two germline ends. Per the germline V gene, CDR1 is SGHNT and CDR2 is YENEEA. The CDR3 sequence is 14 residues long. CDR3 loop: CASSLGRSYNEQFF. CDR3 DNA: TGTGCCAGCAGCTTGGGGCGGTCCTACAATGAGCAGTTCTTC.

The sample holds many counts of this clonotype. V is TRBV7-2 and J is TRBJ1-1, with D perhaps TRBD1 (5 bases). CDR3 length: 14 amino acids. Trimming cost V 3 bases and J 3 bases, with 11 bases left between them. Germline V lookup: CDR1 SGHTA, CDR2 FQGNSA. The CDR3 spells CASSFTTGYTEAFF. The CDR3 DNA reads as TGTGCCAGCAGCTTCACCACAGGTTACACTGAAGCTTTCTTT.

In its sample, this clonotype was seen many times. This rearrangement joins TRBV29-1 to TRBJ2-1; maybe TRBD2 (6 bases). Germline V gives CDR1 SQVTM, CDR2 ANQGSEA. Trimming left V 7 bases short and J 5 bases short, with 18 bases between. The CDR3 contains 14 residues. The CDR3 protein is CSAEGRLANNEQFF. CDR3 DNA: TGCAGCGCCGAAGGGCGTCTAGCGAACAATGAGCAGTTCTTC.